This TCR beta chain appears in the sequencing data of a study of OX40 agonist ivuxolimab in advanced cancers. Germline assignment: CDR1 SGHDT and CDR2 YYEEEE. This CDR3 contains 13 residues. V lost 2 bases and J 7 bases, leaving 12 bases between the germline ends. Assay: immunoSEQ multiplex PCR; the TCRdb copy retains only in-frame clones and omits some. The sample comprises about 84,000 clones, 84% of which are singletons, and approximately 2.6% rests with the top ten. This TCR derives from an adult with an advanced solid tumor such as melanoma, head and neck, liver or kidney cancer. This chain uses TRBV5-6 with TRBJ1-1; D not certain. This sample comprised CD4+ or CD8+ T cells sorted from blood, obtained in a trial of the OX40 agonist ivuxolimab. CDR3 region: CASSFAGAGEAFF. The CDR3 nucleotides are TGTGCCAGCAGCTTCGCCGGTGCAGGTGAAGCTTTCTTT. The full variable domain, completed using reference TRBV5-6 and TRBJ1-1, is DAGVTQSPTHLIKTRGQQVTLRCSPKSGHDTVSWYQQALGQGPQFIFQYYEEEERQRGNFPDRFSGHQFPNYSSELNVNALLLGDSALYLCASSFAGAGEAFFGQGTRLTVV.